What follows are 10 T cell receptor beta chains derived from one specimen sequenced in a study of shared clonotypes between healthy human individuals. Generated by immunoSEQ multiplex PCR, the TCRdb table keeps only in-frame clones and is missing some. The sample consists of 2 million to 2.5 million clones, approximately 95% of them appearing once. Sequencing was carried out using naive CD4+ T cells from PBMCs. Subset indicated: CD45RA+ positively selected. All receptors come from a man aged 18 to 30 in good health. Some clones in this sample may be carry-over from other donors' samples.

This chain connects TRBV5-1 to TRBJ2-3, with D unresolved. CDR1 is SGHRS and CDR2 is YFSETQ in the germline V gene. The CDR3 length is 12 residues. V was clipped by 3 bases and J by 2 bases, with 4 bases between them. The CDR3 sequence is CASSWDTDTQYF. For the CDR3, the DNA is TGCGCCAGCAGCTGGGACACAGATACGCAGTATTTT.

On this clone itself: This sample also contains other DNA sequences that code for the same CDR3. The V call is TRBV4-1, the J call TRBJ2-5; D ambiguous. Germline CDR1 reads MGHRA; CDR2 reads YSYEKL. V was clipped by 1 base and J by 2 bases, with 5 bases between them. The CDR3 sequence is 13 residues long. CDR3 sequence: CASSQVVQETQYF. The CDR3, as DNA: TGCGCCAGCAGCCAAGTAGTGCAAGAGACCCAGTACTTC.

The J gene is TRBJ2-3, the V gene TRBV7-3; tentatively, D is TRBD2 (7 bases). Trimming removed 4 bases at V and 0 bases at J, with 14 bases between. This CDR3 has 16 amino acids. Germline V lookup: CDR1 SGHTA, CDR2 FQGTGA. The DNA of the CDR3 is TGTGCCAGCAGCTCGGGGGGCGGGATCAGCACAGATACGCAGTATTTT. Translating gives CASSSGGGISTDTQYF. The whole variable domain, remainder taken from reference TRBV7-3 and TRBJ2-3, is GAGVSQTPSNKVTEKGKYVELRCDPISGHTALYWYRQSLGQGPEFLIYFQGTGAADDSGLPNDRFFAVRPEGSVSTLKIQRTERGDSAVYLCASSSGGGISTDTQYFGPGTRLTVL.

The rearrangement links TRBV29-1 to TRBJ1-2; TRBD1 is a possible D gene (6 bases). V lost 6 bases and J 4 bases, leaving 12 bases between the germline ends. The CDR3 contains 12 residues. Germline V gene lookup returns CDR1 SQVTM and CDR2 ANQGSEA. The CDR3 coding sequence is TGCAGCGTGGCCGGGACAACCTATGGCTACACCTTC. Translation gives CSVAGTTYGYTF. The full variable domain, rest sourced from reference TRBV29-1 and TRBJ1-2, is SAVISQKPSRDICQRGTSLTIQCQVDSQVTMMFWYRQQPGQSLTLIATANQGSEATYESGFVIDKFPISRPNLTFSTLTVSNMSPEDSSIYLCSVAGTTYGYTFGSGTRLTVV.

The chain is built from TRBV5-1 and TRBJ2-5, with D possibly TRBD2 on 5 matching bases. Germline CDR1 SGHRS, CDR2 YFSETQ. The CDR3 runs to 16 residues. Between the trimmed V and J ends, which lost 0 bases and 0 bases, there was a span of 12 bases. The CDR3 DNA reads TGCGCCAGCAGCTTGGGCCCCGGGGTCCACCAAGAGACCCAGTACTTC. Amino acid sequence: CASSLGPGVHQETQYF.

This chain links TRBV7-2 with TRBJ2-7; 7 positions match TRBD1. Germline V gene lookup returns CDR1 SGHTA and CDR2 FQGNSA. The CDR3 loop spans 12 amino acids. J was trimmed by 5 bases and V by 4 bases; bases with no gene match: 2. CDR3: CASSWTGNEQYF. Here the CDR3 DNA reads TGTGCCAGCAGCTGGACAGGTAACGAGCAGTACTTC.

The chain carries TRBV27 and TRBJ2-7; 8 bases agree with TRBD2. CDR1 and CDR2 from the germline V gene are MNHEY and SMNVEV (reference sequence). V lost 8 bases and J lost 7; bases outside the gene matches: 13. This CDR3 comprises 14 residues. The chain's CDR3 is CASSRGGVRWEQYF. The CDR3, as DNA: TGTGCCAGCTCCCGGGGGGGGGTCCGGTGGGAGCAGTACTTC.

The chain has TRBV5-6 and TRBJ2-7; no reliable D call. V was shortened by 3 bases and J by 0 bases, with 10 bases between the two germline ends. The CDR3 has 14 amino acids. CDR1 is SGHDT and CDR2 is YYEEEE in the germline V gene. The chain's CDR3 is CASSSKLSSYEQYF. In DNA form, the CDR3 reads TGTGCCAGCAGCTCGAAACTTAGCTCCTACGAGCAGTACTTC.

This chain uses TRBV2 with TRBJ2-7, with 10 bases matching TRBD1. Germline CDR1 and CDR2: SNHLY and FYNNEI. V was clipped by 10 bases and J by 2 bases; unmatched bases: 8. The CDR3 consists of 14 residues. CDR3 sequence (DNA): TGTGCCACCGGACCCGGGACAGGGGCCTACGAGCAGTACTTC. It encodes CATGPGTGAYEQYF.

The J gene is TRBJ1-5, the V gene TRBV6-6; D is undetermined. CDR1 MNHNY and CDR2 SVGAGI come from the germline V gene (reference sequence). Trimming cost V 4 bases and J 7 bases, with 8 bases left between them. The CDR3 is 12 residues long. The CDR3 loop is CASSSSSQPQHF. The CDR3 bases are TGTGCCAGCAGTTCCTCCAGCCAGCCCCAGCATTTT.